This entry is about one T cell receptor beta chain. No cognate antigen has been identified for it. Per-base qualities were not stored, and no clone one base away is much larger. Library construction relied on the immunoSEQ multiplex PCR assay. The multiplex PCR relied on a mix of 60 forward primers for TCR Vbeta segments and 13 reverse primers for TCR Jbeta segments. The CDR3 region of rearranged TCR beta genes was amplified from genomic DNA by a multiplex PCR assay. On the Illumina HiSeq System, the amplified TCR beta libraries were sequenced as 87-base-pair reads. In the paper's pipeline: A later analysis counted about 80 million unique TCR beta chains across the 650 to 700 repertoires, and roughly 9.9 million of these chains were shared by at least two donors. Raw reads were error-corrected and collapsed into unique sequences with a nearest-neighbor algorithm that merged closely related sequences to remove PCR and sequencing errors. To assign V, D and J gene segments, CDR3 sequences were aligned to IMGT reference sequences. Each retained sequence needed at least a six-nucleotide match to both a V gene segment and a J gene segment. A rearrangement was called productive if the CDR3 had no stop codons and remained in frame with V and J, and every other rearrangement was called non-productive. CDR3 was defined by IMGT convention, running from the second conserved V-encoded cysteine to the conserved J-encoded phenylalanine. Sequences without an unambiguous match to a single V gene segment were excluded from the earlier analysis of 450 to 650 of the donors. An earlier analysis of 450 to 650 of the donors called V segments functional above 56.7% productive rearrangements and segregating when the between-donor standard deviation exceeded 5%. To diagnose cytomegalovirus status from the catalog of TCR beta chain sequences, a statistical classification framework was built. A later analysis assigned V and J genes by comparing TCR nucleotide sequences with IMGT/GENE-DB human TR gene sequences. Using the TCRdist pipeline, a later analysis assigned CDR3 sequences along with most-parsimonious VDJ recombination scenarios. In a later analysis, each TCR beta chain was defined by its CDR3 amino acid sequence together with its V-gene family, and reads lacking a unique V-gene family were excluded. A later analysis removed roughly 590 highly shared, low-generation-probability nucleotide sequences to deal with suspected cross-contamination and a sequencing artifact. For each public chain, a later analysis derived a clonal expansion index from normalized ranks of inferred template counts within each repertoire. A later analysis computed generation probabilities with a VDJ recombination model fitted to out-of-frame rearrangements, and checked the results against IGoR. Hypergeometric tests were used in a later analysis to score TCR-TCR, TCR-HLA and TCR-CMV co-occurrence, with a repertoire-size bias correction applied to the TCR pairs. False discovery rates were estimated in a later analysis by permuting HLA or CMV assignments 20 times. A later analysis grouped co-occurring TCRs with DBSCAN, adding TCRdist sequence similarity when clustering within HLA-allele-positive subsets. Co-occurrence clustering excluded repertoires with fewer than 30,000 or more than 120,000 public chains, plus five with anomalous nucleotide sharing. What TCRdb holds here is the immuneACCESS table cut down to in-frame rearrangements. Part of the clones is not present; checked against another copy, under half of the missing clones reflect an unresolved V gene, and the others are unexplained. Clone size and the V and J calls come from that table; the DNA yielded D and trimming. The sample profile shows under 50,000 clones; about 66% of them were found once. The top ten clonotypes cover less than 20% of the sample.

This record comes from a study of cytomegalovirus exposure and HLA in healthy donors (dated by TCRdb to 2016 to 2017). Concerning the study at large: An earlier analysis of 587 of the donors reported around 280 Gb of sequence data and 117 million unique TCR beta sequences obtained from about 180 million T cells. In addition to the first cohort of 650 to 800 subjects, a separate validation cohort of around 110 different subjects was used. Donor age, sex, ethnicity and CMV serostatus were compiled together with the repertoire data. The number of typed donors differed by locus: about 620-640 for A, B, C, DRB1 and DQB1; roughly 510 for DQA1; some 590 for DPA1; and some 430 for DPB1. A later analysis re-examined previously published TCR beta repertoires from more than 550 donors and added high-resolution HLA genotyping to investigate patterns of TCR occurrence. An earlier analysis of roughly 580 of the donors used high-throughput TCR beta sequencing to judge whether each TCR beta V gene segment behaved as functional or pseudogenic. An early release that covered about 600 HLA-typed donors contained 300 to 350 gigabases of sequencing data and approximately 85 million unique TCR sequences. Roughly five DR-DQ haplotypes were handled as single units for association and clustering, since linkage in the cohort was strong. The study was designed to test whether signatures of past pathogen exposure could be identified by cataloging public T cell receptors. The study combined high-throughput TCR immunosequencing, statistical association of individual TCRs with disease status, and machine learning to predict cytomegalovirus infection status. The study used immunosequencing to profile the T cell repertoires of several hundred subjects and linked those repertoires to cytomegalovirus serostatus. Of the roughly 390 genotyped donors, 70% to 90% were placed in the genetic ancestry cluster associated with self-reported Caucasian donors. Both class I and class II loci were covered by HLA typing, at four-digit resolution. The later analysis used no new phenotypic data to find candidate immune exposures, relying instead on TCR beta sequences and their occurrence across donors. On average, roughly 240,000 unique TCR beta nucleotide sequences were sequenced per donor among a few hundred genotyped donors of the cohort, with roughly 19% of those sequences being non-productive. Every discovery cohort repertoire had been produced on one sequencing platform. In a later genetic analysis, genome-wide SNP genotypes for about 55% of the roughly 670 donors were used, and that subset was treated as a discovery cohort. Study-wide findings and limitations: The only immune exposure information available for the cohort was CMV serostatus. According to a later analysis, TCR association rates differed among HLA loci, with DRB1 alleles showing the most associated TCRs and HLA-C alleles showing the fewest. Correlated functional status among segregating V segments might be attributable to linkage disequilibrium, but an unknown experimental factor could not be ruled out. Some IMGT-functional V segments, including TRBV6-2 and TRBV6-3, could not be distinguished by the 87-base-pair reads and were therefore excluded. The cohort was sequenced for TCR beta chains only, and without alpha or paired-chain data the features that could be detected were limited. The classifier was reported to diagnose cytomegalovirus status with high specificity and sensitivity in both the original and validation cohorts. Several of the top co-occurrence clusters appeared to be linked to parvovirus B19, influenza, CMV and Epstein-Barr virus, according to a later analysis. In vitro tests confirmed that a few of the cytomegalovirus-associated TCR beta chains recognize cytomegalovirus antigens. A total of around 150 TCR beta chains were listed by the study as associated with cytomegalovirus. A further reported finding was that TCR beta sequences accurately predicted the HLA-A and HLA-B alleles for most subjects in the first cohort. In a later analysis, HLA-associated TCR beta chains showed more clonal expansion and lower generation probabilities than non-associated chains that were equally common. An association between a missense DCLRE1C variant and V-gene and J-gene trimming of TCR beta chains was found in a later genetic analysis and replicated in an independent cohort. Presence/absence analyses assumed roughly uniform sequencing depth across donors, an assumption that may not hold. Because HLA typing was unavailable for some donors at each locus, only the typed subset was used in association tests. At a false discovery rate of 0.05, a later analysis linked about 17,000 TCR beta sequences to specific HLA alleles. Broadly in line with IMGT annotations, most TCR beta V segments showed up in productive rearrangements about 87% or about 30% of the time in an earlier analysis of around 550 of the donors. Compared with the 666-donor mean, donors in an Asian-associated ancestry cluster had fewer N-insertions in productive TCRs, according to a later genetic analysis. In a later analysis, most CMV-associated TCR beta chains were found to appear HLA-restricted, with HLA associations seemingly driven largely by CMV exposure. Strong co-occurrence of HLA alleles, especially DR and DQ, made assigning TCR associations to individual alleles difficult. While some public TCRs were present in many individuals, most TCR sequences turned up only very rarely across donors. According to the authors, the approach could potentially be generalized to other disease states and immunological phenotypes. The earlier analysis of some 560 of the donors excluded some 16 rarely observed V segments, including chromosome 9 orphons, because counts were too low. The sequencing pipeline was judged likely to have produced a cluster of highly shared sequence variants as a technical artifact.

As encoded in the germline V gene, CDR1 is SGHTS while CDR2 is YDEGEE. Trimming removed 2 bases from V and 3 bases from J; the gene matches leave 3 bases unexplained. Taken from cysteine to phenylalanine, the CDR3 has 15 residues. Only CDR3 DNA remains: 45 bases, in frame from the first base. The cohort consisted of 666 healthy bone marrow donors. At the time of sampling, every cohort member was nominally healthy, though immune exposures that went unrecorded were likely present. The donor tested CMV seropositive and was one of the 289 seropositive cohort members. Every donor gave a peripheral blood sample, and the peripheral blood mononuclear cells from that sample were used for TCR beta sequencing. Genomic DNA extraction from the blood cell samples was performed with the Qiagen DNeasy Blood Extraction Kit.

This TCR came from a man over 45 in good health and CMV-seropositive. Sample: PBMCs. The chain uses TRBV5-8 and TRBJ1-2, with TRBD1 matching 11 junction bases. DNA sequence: TGTGCCAGCAGCTTCCGGGACAGGGGGTACTATGGCTACACCTTC. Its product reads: CASSFRDRGYYGYTF.